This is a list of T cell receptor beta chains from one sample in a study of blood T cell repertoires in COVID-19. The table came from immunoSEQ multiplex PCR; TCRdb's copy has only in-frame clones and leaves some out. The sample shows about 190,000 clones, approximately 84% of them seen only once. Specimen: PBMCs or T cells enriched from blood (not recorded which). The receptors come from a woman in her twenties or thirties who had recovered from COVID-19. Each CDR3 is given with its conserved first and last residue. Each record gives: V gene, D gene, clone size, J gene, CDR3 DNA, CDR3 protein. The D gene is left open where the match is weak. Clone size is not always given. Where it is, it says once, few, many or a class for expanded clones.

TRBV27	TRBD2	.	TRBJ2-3	TGTGCCAGCAGTACTCCGGGACTAGCGGTTCTAAGCACAGATACGCAGTATTTT	CASSTPGLAVLSTDTQYF
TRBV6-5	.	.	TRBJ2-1	TGTGCCAGCAGTTCTACGGGAAGGCTAGAGTACAATGAGCAGTTCTTC	CASSSTGRLEYNEQFF
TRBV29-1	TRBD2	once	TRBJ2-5	TGCAGCGTAGCGGGGGACCCCCACCAAGAGACCCAGTACTTC	CSVAGDPHQETQYF
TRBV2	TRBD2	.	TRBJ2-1	TGTGCCAGCAGTGAAAAGGGACTAGGGCACAATGAGCAGTTCTTC	CASSEKGLGHNEQFF
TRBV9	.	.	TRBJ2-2	TGTGCCAGCAGCGAGGGGTCCGGGGAGCTGTTTTTT	CASSEGSGELFF
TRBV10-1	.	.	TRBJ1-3	TGCGCCAGCAACGAAGACAGCTCTGGAAACACCATATATTTT	CASNEDSSGNTIYF
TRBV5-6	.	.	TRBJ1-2	TGTGCCAGCAGCCAACAGGAGTTCTATGGCTACACCTTC	CASSQQEFYGYTF
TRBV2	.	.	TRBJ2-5	TGTGCCAGCAGTGGGGGAGGAGAGACCCAGTACTTC	CASSGGGETQYF
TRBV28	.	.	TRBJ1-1	TGTGCCAGCAGTTTAGGAGGGGCGGGGAGCTTT	CASSLGGAGSF
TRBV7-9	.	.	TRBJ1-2	TGTGCCAGCAGCTTCGGCGGACTTCAAGGCTACACCTTC	CASSFGGLQGYTF
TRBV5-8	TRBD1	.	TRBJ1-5	TGTGCCAGCAGCGTTACCCGGGACAGGGGGCGCGGGCCCCAGCATTTT	CASSVTRDRGRGPQHF
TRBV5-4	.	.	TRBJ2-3	TGTGCCAGCAACTACGTCGGTAGCAGTACAGATACGCAGTATTTT	CASNYVGSSTDTQYF